The clone carrying this TCR beta chain was observed at least ten times. Its specificity is not known. TCRdb analysed the 5' RACE reads with MiXCR anew, one entry per CDR3 protein. This table holds some 110,000 distinct CDR3 sequences, around 6.7% found once. The data were taken from a study of T cells after yellow fever vaccination. Study-wide results and caveats: Weaker, the secondary response had a peak occurring faster, on day 5 versus 15.

Germline assignment: CDR1 SGHTA and CDR2 FQGNSA. The V gene lost 10 bases and the J gene lost 0 bases, with 16 bases spanning the gap. The CDR3 loop spans 14 amino acids. The source material was CD4+ T cells sorted from PBMCs, sampled about 49 days after the first yellow fever vaccination. The genes are TRBV7-2 and TRBJ2-7, with a tentative D call TRBD2 (6 bases). This clonotype originated in a man aged 18 to 35 who received the YFV17D yellow fever vaccine. Here the CDR3 DNA reads TGTGCCACCCAAGCTCGGGGGAGCTCCTACGAGCAGTACTTC. Protein sequence: CATQARGSSYEQYF. The whole variable domain, filled in from reference TRBV7-2 and TRBJ2-7, reads GAGVSQSPSNKVTEKGKDVELRCDPISGHTALYWYRQSLGQGLEFLIYFQGNSAPDKSGLPSDRFSAERTGGSVSTLTIQRTQQEDSAVYLCATQARGSSYEQYFGPGTRLTVT.